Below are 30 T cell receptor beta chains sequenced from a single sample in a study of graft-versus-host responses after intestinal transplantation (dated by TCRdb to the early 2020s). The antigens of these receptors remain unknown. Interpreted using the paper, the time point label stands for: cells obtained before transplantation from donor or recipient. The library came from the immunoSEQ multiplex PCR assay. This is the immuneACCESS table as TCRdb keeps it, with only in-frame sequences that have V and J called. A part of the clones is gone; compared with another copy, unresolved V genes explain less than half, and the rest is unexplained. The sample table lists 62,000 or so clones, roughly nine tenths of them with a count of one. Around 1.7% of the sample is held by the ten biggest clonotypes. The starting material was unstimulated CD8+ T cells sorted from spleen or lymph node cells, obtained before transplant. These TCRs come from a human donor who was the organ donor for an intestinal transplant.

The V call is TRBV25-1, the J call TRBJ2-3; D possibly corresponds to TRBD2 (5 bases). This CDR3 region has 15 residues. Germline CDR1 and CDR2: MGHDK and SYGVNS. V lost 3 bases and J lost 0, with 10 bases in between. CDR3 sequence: CASSEGVSSTDTQYF. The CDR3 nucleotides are TGTGCCAGCAGTGAGGGAGTCTCTAGCACAGATACGCAGTATTTT.

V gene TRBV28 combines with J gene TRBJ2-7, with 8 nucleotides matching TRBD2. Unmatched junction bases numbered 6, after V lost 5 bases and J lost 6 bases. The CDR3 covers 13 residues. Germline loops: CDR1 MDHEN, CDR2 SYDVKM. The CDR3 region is CASSKREGLEQYF. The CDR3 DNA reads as TGTGCCAGCAGTAAACGGGAGGGCCTCGAGCAGTACTTC.

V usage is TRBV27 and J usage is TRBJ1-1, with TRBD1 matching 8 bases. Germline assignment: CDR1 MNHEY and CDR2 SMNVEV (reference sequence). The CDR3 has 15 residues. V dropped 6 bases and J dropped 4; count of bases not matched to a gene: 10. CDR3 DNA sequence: TGTGCCAGCAGGATTTATCCAACAGGGGGCACTGAAGCTTTCTTT. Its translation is CASRIYPTGGTEAFF.

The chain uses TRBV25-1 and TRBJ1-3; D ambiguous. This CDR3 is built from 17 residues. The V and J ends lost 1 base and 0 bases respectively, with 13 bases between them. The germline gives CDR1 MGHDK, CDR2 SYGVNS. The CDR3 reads CASSEFGMGSSGNTIYF. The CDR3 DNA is TGTGCCAGCAGTGAATTCGGGATGGGGAGCTCTGGAAACACCATATATTTT.

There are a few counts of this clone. The CDR3 region has the DNA TGCGCCAGCAGCCAAGGGGTGAGGACACTTAATGAAAAACTGTTTTTT. Protein sequence: CASSQGVRTLNEKLFF. The J gene is TRBJ1-4, the V gene TRBV4-1; maybe TRBD1 (5 bases). V was cut by 1 base and J by 4 bases, with 13 bases left in between. This CDR3 has 16 residues. Germline V gene sequence: CDR1 MGHRA, CDR2 YSYEKL.

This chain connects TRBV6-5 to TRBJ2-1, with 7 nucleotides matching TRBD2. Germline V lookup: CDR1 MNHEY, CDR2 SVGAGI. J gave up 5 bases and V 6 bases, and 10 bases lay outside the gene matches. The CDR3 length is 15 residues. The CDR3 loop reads CASRSPPGLNNEQFF. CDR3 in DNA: TGTGCCAGCAGATCCCCCCCGGGACTAAACAATGAGCAGTTCTTC.

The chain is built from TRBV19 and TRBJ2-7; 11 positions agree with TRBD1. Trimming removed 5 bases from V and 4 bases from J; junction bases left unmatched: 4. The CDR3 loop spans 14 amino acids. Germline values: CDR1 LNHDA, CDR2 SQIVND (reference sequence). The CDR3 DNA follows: TGTGCCAGTAGTTCCGGGACAGGGGGATACGAGCAGTACTTC. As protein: CASSSGTGGYEQYF.

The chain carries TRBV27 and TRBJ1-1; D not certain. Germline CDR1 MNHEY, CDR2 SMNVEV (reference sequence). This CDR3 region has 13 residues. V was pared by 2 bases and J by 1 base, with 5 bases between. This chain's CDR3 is CASSLGRNTEAFF. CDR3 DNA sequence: TGTGCCAGCAGTTTAGGGCGGAACACTGAAGCTTTCTTT.

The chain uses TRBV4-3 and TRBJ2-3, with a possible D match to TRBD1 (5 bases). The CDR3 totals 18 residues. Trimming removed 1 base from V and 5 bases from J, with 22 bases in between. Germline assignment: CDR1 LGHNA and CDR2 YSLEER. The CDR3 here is CASSQAWTRVLSGDTQYF. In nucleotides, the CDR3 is TGCGCCAGCAGCCAAGCTTGGACCAGGGTTTTGTCAGGAGATACGCAGTATTTT.

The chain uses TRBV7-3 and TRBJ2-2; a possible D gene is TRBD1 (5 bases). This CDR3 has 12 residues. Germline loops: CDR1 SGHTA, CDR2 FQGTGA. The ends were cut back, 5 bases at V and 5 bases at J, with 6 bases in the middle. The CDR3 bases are TGTGCCAGCAGCGGACATACCGGGGAGCTGTTTTTT. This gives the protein CASSGHTGELFF.

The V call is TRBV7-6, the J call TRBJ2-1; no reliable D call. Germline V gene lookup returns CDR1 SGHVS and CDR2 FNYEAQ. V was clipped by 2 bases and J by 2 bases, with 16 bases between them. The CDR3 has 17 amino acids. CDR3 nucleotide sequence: TGTGCCAGCAGCTTACTGCGTGTCGGGTCAACCTACAATGAGCAGTTCTTC. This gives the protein CASSLLRVGSTYNEQFF.

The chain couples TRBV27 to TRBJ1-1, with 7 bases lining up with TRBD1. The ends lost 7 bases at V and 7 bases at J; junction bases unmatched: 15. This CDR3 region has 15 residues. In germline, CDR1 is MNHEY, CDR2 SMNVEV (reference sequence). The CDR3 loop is CASTPTPGTEIEAFF. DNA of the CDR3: TGTGCCAGCACCCCGACCCCCGGGACAGAGATTGAAGCTTTCTTT.

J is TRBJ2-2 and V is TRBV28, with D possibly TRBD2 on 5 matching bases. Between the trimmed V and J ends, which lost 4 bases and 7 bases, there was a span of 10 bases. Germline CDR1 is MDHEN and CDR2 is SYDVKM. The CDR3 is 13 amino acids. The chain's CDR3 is CASSWQGGGELFF. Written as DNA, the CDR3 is TGTGCCAGCAGTTGGCAAGGAGGCGGGGAGCTGTTTTTT.

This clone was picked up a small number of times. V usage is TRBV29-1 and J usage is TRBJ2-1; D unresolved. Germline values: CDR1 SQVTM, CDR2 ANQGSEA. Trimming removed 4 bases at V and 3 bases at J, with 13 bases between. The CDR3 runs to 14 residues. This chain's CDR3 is CSVGLGSDYNEQFF. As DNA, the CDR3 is TGCAGCGTTGGCTTAGGCAGCGACTACAATGAGCAGTTCTTC.

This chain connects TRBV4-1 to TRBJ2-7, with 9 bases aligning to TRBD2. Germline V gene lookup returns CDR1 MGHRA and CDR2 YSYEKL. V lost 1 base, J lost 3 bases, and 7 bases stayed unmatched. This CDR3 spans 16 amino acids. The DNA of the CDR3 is TGCGCCAGCAGCCAAGTGGGTGCTAGCGGGAACTACGAGCAGTACTTC. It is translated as CASSQVGASGNYEQYF.

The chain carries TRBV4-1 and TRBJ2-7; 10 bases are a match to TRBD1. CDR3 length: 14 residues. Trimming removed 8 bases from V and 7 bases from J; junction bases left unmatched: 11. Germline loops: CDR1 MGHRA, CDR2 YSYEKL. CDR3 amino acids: CASGPTTGGAEQYF. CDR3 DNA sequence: TGCGCCAGCGGACCCACGACAGGGGGCGCGGAGCAGTACTTC.

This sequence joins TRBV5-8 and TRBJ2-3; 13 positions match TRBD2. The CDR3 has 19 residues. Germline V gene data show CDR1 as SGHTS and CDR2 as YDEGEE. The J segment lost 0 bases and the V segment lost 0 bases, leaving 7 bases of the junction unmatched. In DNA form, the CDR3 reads TGTGCCAGCAGCTTGGGACTAGCGGGAGGCCGGGCTAGCACAGATACGCAGTATTTT. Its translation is CASSLGLAGGRASTDTQYF.

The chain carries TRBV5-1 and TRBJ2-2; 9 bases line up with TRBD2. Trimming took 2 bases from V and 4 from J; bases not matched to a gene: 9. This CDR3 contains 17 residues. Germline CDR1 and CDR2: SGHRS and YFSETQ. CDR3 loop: CASSFRREGGVTGELFF. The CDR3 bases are TGCGCCAGCAGCTTTAGGCGGGAGGGCGGCGTCACCGGGGAGCTGTTTTTT. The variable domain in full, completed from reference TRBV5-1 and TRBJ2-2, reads KAGVTQTPRYLIKTRGQQVTLSCSPISGHRSVSWYQQTPGQGLQFLFEYFSETQRNKGNFPGRFSGRQFSNSRSEMNVSTLELGDSALYLCASSFRREGGVTGELFFGEGSRLTVL.

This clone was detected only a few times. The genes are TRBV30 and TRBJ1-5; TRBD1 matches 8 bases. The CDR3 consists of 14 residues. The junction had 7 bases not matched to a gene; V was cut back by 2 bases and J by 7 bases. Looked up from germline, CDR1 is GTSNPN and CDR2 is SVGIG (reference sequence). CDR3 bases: TGTGCCTGGAGTCCCGGACAGGGAATGCAGCCCCAGCATTTT. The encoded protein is CAWSPGQGMQPQHF.

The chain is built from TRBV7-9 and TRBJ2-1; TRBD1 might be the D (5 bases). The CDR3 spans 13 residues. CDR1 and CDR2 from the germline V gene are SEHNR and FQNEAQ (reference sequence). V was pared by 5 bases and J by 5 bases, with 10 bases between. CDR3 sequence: CASSHAGNNEQFF. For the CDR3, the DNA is TGTGCCAGCAGCCACGCAGGGAACAATGAGCAGTTCTTC.

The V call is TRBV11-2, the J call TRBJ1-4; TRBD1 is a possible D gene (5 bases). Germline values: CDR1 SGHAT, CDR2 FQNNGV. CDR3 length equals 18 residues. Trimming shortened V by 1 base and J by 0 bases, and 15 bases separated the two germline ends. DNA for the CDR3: TGTGCCAGCAGCTTAGTTCAGGTCCGGGGGGCAACTAATGAAAAACTGTTTTTT. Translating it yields CASSLVQVRGATNEKLFF.

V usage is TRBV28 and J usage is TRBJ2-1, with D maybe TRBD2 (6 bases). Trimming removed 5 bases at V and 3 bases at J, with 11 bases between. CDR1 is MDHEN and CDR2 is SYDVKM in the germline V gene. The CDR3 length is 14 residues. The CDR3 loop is CASSPPGLYNEQFF. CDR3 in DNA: TGTGCCAGCAGTCCTCCGGGACTCTACAATGAGCAGTTCTTC.

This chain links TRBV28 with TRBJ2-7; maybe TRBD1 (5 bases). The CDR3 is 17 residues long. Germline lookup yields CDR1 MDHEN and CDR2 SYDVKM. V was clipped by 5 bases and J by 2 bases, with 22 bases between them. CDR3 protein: CASSVSREIHPPYEQYF. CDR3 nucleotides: TGTGCCAGCAGTGTGAGCAGGGAAATCCACCCCCCCTACGAGCAGTACTTC.

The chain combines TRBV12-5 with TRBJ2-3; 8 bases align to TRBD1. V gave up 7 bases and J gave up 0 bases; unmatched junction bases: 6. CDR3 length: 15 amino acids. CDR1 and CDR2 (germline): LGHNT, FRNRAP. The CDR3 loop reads CASALTGVSTDTQYF. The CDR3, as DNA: TGTGCTAGTGCCTTGACAGGGGTAAGCACAGATACGCAGTATTTT. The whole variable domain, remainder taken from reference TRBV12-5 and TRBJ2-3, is DARVTQTPRHKVTEMGQEVTMRCQPILGHNTVFWYRQTMMQGLELLAYFRNRAPLDDSGMPKDRFSAEMPDATLATLKIQPSEPRDSAVYFCASALTGVSTDTQYFGPGTRLTVL.

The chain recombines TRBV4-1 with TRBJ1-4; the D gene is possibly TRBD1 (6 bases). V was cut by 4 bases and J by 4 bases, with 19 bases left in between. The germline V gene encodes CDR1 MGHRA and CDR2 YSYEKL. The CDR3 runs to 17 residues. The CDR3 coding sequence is TGCGCCAGCAGCCCCTATAGCGCGCAGGGGAGTAATGAAAAACTGTTTTTT. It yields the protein CASSPYSAQGSNEKLFF.

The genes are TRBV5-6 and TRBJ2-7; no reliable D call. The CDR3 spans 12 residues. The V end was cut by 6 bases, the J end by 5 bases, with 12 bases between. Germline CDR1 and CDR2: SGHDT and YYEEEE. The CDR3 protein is CASNALDNEQYF. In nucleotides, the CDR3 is TGTGCCAGCAACGCTCTAGATAACGAGCAGTACTTC.

CDR3 bases: TGTGCCAGCAGTTACTCTCCTGCTCCAACTGCGGATACGCAGTATTTT. Amino acids: CASSYSPAPTADTQYF. V is TRBV6-6 and J is TRBJ2-3; D gene unclear. V dropped 0 bases and J dropped 6 bases, with 16 bases sitting between them. The CDR3 consists of 16 residues. Germline V lookup: CDR1 MNHNY, CDR2 SVGAGI (reference sequence).

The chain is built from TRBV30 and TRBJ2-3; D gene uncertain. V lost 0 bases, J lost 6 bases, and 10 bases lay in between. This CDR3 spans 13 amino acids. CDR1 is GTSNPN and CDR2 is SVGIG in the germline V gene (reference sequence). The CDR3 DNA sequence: TGTGCCTGGAGTGTACTGAGGATCGATACGCAGTATTTT. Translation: CAWSVLRIDTQYF.

The CDR3 sequence is CASSQTNKAYEQYF. CDR3 DNA sequence: TGTGCCAGCAGTCAGACAAACAAGGCCTACGAGCAGTACTTC. The rearrangement links TRBV28 to TRBJ2-7; D unclear. Trimming took 5 bases from V and 2 from J, leaving 13 bases between them. The length of the CDR3 is 14 residues. From germline, CDR1 is MDHEN and CDR2 SYDVKM.

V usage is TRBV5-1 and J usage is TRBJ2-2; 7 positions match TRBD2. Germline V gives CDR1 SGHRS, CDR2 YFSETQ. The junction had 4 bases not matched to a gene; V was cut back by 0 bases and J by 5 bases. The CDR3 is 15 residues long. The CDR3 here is CASSLDPSGTGELFF. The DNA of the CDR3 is TGCGCCAGCAGCTTGGATCCTAGCGGAACCGGGGAGCTGTTTTTT.